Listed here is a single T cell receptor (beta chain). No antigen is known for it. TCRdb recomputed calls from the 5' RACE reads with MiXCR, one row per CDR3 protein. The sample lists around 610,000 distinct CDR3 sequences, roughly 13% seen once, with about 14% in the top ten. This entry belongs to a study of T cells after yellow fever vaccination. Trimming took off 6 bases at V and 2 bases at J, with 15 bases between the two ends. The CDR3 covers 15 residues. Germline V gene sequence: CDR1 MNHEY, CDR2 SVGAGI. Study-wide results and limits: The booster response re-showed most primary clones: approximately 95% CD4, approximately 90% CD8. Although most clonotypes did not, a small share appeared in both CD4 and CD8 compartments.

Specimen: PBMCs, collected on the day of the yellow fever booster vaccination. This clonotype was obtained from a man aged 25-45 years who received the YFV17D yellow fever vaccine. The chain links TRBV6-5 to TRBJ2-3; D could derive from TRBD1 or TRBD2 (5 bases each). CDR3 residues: CASRSSGAPTDTQYF. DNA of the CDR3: TGTGCCAGCAGATCCTCCGGGGCCCCCACAGATACGCAGTATTTT.